This record concerns one TCR beta chain sequence. This entry comes from a study of T cells in narcolepsy. Germline V gene data show CDR1 as LNHDA and CDR2 as SQIVND (reference sequence). CDR3 length equals 17 residues. Trimming cost V 3 bases and J 5 bases; bases outside gene matches: 11. Profiling relied on immunoSEQ multiplex PCR, and the TCRdb table lists in-frame clones only, not all of them. This table holds 30,000 to 35,000 clones, 80% found once. This clonotype was sampled from a human donor in good health. What was sequenced was memory (CD45RA-) CD4+ T cells from blood. This sequence joins TRBV19 and TRBJ2-3, with 10 bases matching TRBD2. CDR3 nucleotide sequence: TGTGCCAGTAGTATTTTCCGCCTAGCGGGAGCCGGAGATACGCAGTATTTT. As protein: CASSIFRLAGAGDTQYF.